The rows below give T cell receptor beta chains drawn from one sample of a study of cytomegalovirus exposure and HLA in healthy donors. The assay was immunoSEQ multiplex PCR, and TCRdb's table has in-frame clones only and misses some. Counted here are some 120,000 clones, around three quarters occurring once; the ten biggest clones make up 1%. Source material: PBMCs. These receptor sequences come from a man aged 35 to 55 in good health and CMV-seronegative. Each CDR3 is given with its conserved first and last residue. Each record gives: V gene, J gene, clone size, D gene, CDR3 protein, CDR3 DNA. The D gene is left open where the match is weak. The size entry is marked missing in some rows and otherwise reads once, few, many or a size class.

TRBV18,TRBJ2-2,NA,TRBD1,CASSLNSGTGDTGELFF,TGTGCCAGCTCCCTAAACTCCGGGACAGGGGACACCGGGGAGCTGTTTTTT
TRBV5-1,TRBJ2-1,NA,TRBD1,CASSRSGQGAIDEQFF,TGCGCCAGCAGTAGGTCGGGACAGGGGGCTATCGATGAGCAGTTCTTC
TRBV25-1,TRBJ1-5,NA,NA,CASSEHGNGQPQHF,TGTGCCAGCAGTGAACACGGGAACGGGCAGCCCCAGCATTTT
TRBV5-1,TRBJ1-4,few,NA,CASSLDWAYEKLFF,TGCGCCAGCAGTTTAGATTGGGCTTATGAAAAACTGTTTTTT
TRBV19,TRBJ2-1,NA,TRBD2,CASRDLASGRDYNEQFF,TGTGCCAGTAGAGACCTGGCTAGCGGGAGGGACTACAATGAGCAGTTCTTC
TRBV18,TRBJ1-4,NA,TRBD1,CASSPPGQNEKLFF,TGTGCCAGCTCACCACCGGGACAGAATGAAAAACTGTTTTTT
TRBV23-1,TRBJ2-2,NA,NA,CASSDGGCNGELFF,TGCGCCAGCAGCGACGGGGGTTGCAACGGGGAGCTGTTTTTT
TRBV27,TRBJ2-5,few,TRBD1,CASSPQGARETQYF,TGTGCCAGCAGTCCCCAGGGGGCCCGGGAGACCCAGTACTTC
TRBV5-6,TRBJ1-6,NA,TRBD1,CASQTGIHNSPLHF,TGTGCCAGCCAGACAGGGATACATAATTCACCCCTCCACTTT
TRBV14,TRBJ2-3,NA,NA,CASSQGLGSDTQYF,TGTGCCAGCAGCCAAGGACTAGGTTCAGATACGCAGTATTTT
TRBV18,TRBJ1-2,NA,NA,CASSPPGTWNNGYTF,TGTGCCAGCTCACCACCGGGGACATGGAATAATGGCTACACCTTC
TRBV28,TRBJ2-7,NA,NA,CASSPTGEQYF,TGTGCCAGCAGTCCGACTGGCGAGCAGTACTTC
TRBV20-1,TRBJ2-5,NA,NA,CSAKAGETQYF,TGCAGTGCTAAAGCTGGTGAGACCCAGTACTTC
TRBV29-1,TRBJ2-1,NA,TRBD1,CSVDPGQVYNEQFF,TGCAGCGTTGATCCGGGACAGGTTTACAATGAGCAGTTCTTC
TRBV6-1,TRBJ2-1,NA,NA,CASSPRNNEQFF,TGTGCCAGCAGTCCCAGGAACAATGAGCAGTTCTTC
TRBV7-9,TRBJ2-7,NA,TRBD1,CASSPRIGGIGQYYEQYF,TGTGCCAGCAGCCCCCGGATAGGGGGCATAGGACAGTACTACGAGCAGTACTTC
TRBV14,TRBJ2-1,NA,TRBD1,CASSQKPPRDSYNEQFF,TGTGCCAGCAGCCAAAAGCCACCTAGGGACAGCTACAATGAGCAGTTCTTC
TRBV6-5,TRBJ2-5,NA,TRBD2,CASRPGLAGGETQYF,TGTGCCAGCAGGCCGGGACTAGCGGGAGGAGAGACCCAGTACTTC
TRBV7-2,TRBJ2-5,NA,NA,CASSLGEETQYF,TGTGCCAGCAGCTTAGGGGAGGAGACCCAGTACTTC
TRBV4-2,TRBJ1-2,NA,TRBD1,CASSHSDRVDGYTF,TGTGCCAGCAGCCACTCGGACAGGGTGGATGGCTACACCTTC
TRBV6-6,TRBJ2-1,NA,TRBD2,CASRSGSSYNEQFF,TGTGCCAGCAGAAGCGGGAGTTCCTACAATGAGCAGTTCTTC
TRBV5-1,TRBJ2-7,NA,TRBD2,CASSYLAGANEQYF,TGCGCCAGCAGCTATCTAGCGGGGGCGAACGAGCAGTACTTC
TRBV19,TRBJ1-5,NA,NA,CASRLQGQPQHF,TGTGCCTCCCGACTTCAGGGTCAGCCCCAGCATTTT
TRBV10-3,TRBJ2-7,NA,NA,CAISPARGTYEQYF,TGTGCCATCAGTCCAGCCAGGGGTACCTACGAGCAGTACTTC
TRBV5-1,TRBJ1-1,NA,NA,CASSLGGDNTEAFF,TGCGCCAGCAGCTTGGGCGGGGATAACACTGAAGCTTTCTTT
TRBV7-9,TRBJ1-1,few,NA,CASSPSGRVGTEAFF,TGTGCCAGCAGCCCCTCAGGGAGGGTCGGGACTGAAGCTTTCTTT
TRBV5-4,TRBJ2-3,NA,TRBD2,CASSLGGATDTQYF,TGTGCCAGCAGCCTCGGGGGGGCCACAGATACGCAGTATTTT
TRBV7-2,TRBJ2-3,NA,TRBD2,CASSPRRLAGTDTQYF,TGTGCCAGCAGCCCCCGCCGACTAGCGGGGACAGATACGCAGTATTTT
TRBV5-4,TRBJ1-1,NA,TRBD1,CASSLGDRYEAFF,TGTGCCAGCAGCTTGGGGGACAGGTATGAAGCTTTCTTT
TRBV6-5,TRBJ2-7,few,NA,CASRSTGLLGEQYF,TGTGCCAGCAGGTCCACAGGTTTACTCGGCGAGCAGTACTTC
TRBV27,TRBJ1-4,once,TRBD1,CASSRLGTGATNEKLFF,TGTGCCAGCAGCCGATTGGGGACAGGCGCAACTAATGAAAAACTGTTTTTT
TRBV28,TRBJ2-7,few,TRBD1,CASSGGQGAYEQYF,TGTGCCAGCAGTGGAGGACAGGGGGCCTACGAGCAGTACTTC
TRBV27,TRBJ2-2,once,NA,CASPGHRNTGELFF,TGTGCCAGCCCGGGACACCGGAACACCGGGGAGCTGTTTTTT
TRBV2,TRBJ1-2,NA,NA,CASSEAQGIGYTF,TGTGCCAGCAGTGAAGCGCAGGGTATCGGCTACACCTTC
TRBV5-1,TRBJ2-3,NA,NA,CASSFGDTGRTDTQYF,TGCGCCAGCAGCTTTGGGGATACAGGAAGGACAGATACGCAGTATTTT
TRBV10-1,TRBJ2-7,NA,TRBD1,CASRQGARGSYEQYF,TGCGCCAGCAGACAGGGGGCGCGTGGCTCCTACGAGCAGTACTTC
TRBV15,TRBJ1-3,NA,TRBD1,CATSRTGAGNTIYF,TGTGCCACCAGCAGAACAGGGGCTGGAAACACCATATATTTT
TRBV28,TRBJ1-1,NA,NA,CASRTGGTEAFF,TGTGCCAGCAGGACTGGGGGGACTGAAGCTTTCTTT
TRBV9,TRBJ2-1,NA,NA,CASSSGGLSYNEQFF,TGTGCCAGCAGCTCCGGTGGACTAAGCTACAATGAGCAGTTCTTC
TRBV5-1,TRBJ2-7,NA,NA,CASSVSYEQYF,TGCGCCAGCAGCGTATCCTACGAGCAGTACTTC
TRBV19,TRBJ2-2,NA,NA,CASSRTEQNTGELFF,TGTGCCAGTAGTCGGACTGAGCAGAACACCGGGGAGCTGTTTTTT
TRBV6-1,TRBJ1-5,NA,NA,CASTIDRGRYQPQHF,TGTGCCAGCACCATCGACCGGGGTCGTTACCAGCCCCAGCATTTT
TRBV5-5,TRBJ2-1,NA,NA,CASSHVTERLGVEFF,TGTGCCAGCAGTCATGTGACTGAACGCTTAGGGGTGGAGTTCTTC
TRBV7-9,TRBJ2-7,NA,NA,CASSLGGGAIYEQYF,TGTGCCAGCAGCTTAGGAGGGGGGGCTATCTACGAGCAGTACTTC